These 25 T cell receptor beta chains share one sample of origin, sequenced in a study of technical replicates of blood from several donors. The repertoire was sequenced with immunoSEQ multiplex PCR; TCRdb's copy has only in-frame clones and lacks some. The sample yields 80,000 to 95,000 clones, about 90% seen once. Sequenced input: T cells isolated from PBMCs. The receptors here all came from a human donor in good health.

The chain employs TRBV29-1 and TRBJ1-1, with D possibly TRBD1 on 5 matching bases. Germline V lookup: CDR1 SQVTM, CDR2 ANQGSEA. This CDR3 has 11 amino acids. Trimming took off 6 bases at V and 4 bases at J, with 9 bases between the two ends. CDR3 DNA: TGCAGCGTGATCAGGGTCACTGAAGCTTTCTTT. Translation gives CSVIRVTEAFF.

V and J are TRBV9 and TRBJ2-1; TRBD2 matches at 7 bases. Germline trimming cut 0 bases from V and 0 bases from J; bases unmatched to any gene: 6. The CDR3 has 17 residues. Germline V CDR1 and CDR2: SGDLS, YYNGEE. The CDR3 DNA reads TGTGCCAGCAGCGTAGAGCTAGCGGTGAGCTCCTACAATGAGCAGTTCTTC. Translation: CASSVELAVSSYNEQFF. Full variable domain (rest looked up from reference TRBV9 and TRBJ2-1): DSGVTQTPKHLITATGQRVTLRCSPRSGDLSVYWYQQSLDQGLQFLIQYYNGEERAKGNILERFSAQQFPDLHSELNLSSLELGDSALYFCASSVELAVSSYNEQFFGPGTRLTVL.

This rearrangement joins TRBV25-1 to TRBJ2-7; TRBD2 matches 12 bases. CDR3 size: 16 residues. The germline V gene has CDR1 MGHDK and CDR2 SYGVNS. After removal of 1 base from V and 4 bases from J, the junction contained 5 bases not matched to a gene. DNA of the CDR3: TGTGCCAGCAGTGAATTCCCAACTAGCGGGAGGTACGAGCAGTACTTC. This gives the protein CASSEFPTSGRYEQYF.

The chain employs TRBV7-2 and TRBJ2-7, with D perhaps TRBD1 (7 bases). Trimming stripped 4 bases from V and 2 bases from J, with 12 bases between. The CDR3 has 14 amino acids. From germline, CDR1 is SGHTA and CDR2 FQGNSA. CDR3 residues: CASSSIRGAYEQYF. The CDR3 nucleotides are TGTGCCAGCAGCTCTATCAGGGGGGCCTACGAGCAGTACTTC.

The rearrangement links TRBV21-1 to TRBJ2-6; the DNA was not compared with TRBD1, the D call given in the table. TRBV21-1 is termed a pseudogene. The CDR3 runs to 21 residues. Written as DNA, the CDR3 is TGTGCCAGCAGCAAAGACAGACGCCGATATGGGGCCACAGCTGGGGCCAACGTCCTGACTTTC. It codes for CASSKDRRRYGATAGANVLTF.

CDR3 sequence: CASTSTGDTQYF. The CDR3 bases are TGTGCCAGCACTTCAACAGGGGATACGCAGTATTTT. The chain couples TRBV6-1 to TRBJ2-3, with D possibly TRBD1 on 6 matching bases. V was cut by 7 bases and J by 6 bases, with 11 bases left in between. Looked up from germline, CDR1 is MNHNS and CDR2 is SASEGT. The CDR3 covers 12 residues.

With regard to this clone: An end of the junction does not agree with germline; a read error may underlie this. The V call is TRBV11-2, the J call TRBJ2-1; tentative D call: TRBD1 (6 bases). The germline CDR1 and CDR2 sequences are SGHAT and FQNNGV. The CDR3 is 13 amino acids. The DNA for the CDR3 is TGTGCCAGCAGCCAGGGGTCCTTCAATGAGCAGTTCTTC. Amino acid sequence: CASSQGSFNEQFF.

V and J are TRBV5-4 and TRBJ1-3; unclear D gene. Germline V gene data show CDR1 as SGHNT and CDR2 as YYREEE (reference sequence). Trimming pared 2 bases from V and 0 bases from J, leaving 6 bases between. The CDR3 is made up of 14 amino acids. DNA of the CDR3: TGTGCCAGCAGCTTACCGAGCTCTGGAAACACCATATATTTT. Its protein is CASSLPSSGNTIYF.

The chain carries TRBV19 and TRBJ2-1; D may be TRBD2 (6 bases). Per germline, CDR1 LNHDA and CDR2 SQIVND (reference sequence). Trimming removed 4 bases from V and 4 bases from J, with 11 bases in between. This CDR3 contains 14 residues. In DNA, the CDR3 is TGTGCCAGTAGTACAAAGACTAGATACAATGAGCAGTTCTTC. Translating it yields CASSTKTRYNEQFF. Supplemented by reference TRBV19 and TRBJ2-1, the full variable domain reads DGGITQSPKYLFRKEGQNVTLSCEQNLNHDAMYWYRQDPGQGLRLIYYSQIVNDFQKGDIAEGYSVSREKKESFPLTVTSAQKNPTAFYLCASSTKTRYNEQFFGPGTRLTVL.

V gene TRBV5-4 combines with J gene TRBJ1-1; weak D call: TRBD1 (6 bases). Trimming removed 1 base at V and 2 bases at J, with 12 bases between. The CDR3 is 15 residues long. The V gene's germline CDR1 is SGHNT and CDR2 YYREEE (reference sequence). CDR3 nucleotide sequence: TGTGCCAGCAGCTTGTTGGGGGGGCCAAACACTGAAGCTTTCTTT. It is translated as CASSLLGGPNTEAFF.

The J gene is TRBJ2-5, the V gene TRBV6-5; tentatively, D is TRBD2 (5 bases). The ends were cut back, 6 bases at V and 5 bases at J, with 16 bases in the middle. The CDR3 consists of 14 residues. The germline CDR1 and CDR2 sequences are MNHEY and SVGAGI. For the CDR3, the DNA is TGTGCCAGCAGAAAGCCGGGGTCGAGGGAGACCCAGTACTTC. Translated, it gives CASRKPGSRETQYF.

This CDR3 is CASSSRLAGGIHNEQFF. The DNA for the CDR3 is TGCGCCAGCAGCTCCCGACTAGCGGGGGGGATTCACAATGAGCAGTTCTTC. The chain has TRBV4-1 and TRBJ2-1, with 14 positions matching TRBD2. V shed 5 bases, J shed 5 bases, and the junction held 8 bases outside the gene matches. From germline, CDR1 is MGHRA and CDR2 YSYEKL. This CDR3 is 17 amino acids long.

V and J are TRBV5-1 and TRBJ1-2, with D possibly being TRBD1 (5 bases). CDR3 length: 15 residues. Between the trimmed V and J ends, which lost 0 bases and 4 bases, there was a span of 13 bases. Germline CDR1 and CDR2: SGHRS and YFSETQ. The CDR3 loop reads CASSLVVGGGYGYTF. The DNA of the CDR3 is TGCGCCAGCAGCTTGGTTGTCGGGGGAGGCTATGGCTACACCTTC.

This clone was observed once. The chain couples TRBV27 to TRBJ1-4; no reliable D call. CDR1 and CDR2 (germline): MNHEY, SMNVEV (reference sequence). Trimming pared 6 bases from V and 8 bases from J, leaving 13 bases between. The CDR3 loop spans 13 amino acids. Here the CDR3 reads CASRSPGAEKLFF. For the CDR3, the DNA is TGTGCCAGCAGATCTCCCGGAGCGGAAAAACTGTTTTTT.

The CDR3 DNA sequence: TGTGCCAGCAGCGGAACTACAGGGGGATTTGCTTATGGCTACACCTTC. It specifies CASSGTTGGFAYGYTF. V and J are TRBV9 and TRBJ1-2; 8 positions match TRBD1. The CDR3 is 16 residues long. The ends lost 3 bases at V and 5 bases at J; junction bases unmatched: 12. CDR1 and CDR2 (germline): SGDLS, YYNGEE.

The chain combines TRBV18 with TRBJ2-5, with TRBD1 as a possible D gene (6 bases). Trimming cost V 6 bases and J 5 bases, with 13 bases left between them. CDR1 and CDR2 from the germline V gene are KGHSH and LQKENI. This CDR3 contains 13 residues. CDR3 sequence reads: CASSYRVGETQYF. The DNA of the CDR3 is TGTGCCAGCTCTTACAGGGTCGGGGAGACCCAGTACTTC.

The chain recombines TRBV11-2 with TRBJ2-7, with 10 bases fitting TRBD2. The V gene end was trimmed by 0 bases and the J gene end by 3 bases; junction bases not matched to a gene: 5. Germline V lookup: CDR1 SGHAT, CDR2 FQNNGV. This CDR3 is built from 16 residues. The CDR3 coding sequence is TGTGCCAGCAGCTTAGATGCGGCTAGCGGGAGCTACGAGCAGTACTTC. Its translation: CASSLDAASGSYEQYF.

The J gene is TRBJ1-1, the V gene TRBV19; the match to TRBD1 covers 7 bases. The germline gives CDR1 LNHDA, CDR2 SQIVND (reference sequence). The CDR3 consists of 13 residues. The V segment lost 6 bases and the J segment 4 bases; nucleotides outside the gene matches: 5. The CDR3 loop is CASRVTGLTEAFF. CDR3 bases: TGTGCCAGTAGGGTGACAGGGCTCACTGAAGCTTTCTTT. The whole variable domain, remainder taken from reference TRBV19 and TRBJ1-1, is DGGITQSPKYLFRKEGQNVTLSCEQNLNHDAMYWYRQDPGQGLRLIYYSQIVNDFQKGDIAEGYSVSREKKESFPLTVTSAQKNPTAFYLCASRVTGLTEAFFGQGTRLTVV.

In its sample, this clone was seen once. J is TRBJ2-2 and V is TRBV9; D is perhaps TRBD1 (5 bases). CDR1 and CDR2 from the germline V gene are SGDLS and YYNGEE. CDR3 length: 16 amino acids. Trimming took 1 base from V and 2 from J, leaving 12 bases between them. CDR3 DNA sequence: TGTGCCAGCAGCGTACGTAGGGGCAGAAACACCGGGGAGCTGTTTTTT. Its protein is CASSVRRGRNTGELFF.

The CDR3 region has the DNA TGTGCCTGGAGAAAGACAGGTCAAAGCTCCTACGAGCAGTACTTC. Its protein is CAWRKTGQSSYEQYF. The V and J genes are TRBV30 and TRBJ2-7; possibly TRBD1 for D (6 bases). The CDR3 loop spans 15 amino acids. Germline-derived CDR1 and CDR2 are GTSNPN and SVGIG (reference sequence). V lost 3 bases to trimming and J lost 0 bases, with 15 bases between them.

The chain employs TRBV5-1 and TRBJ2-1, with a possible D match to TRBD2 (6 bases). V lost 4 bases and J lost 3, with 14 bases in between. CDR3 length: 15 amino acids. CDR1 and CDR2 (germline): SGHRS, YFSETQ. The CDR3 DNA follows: TGCGCCAGCAGCGGTCGGGGGTCCAGCTACAATGAGCAGTTCTTC. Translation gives CASSGRGSSYNEQFF.

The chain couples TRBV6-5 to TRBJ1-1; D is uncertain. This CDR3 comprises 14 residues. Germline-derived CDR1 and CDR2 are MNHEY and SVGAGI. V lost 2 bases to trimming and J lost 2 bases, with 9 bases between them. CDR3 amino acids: CASSYGLRNTEAFF. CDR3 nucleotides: TGTGCCAGCAGTTACGGCCTTCGAAACACTGAAGCTTTCTTT.

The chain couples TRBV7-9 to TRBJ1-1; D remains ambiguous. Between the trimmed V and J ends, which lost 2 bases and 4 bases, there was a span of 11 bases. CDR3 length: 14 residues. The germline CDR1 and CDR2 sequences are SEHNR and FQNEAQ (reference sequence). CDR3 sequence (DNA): TGTGCCAGCAGCTTAAATGCCGAGGGCACTGAAGCTTTCTTT. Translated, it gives CASSLNAEGTEAFF.

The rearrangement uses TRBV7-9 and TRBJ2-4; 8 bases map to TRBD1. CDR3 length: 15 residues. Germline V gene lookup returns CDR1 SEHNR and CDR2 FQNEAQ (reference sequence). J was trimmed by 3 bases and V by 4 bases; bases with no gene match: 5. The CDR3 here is CASSSVTGGKNIQYF. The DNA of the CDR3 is TGTGCCAGCAGCTCAGTTACAGGGGGCAAAAACATTCAGTACTTC.

CDR3: CASSRDRANAGELFF. The CDR3 DNA reads TGTGCCAGTAGTCGAGACAGGGCTAACGCCGGGGAGCTGTTTTTT. V usage is TRBV19 and J usage is TRBJ2-2; 7 bases are shared with TRBD1. The CDR3 length is 15 residues. V dropped 5 bases and J dropped 6; count of bases not matched to a gene: 9. Germline V lookup: CDR1 LNHDA, CDR2 SQIVND (reference sequence).